The next 24 T cell receptor beta chains were all read from a single sample in a study of chemoradiotherapy in HPV16-positive cancers. Method: immunoSEQ multiplex PCR; TCRdb's copy keeps in-frame clones and lacks some. The data contain a few thousand clones, 85% to 90% of them seen just once; the ten biggest clones take up approximately 2.3%. Sample: tumor tissue, taken from a patient who underwent chemoradiotherapy. Source of these receptors: a human donor with HPV-associated anogenital cancer.

The chain is built from TRBV5-1 and TRBJ1-5; no firm D call. From germline, CDR1 is SGHRS and CDR2 YFSETQ. The CDR3 sequence is 13 residues long. Trimming stripped 0 bases from V and 8 bases from J, with 9 bases between. The CDR3 sequence is CASSLVSGKPQHF. The CDR3 DNA reads as TGCGCCAGCAGCTTGGTTAGCGGGAAGCCCCAGCATTTT.

This clone was observed once. The gene calls are TRBV28 and TRBJ2-7, with D possibly being TRBD1 or TRBD2 (5 bases each). Germline V lookup: CDR1 MDHEN, CDR2 SYDVKM. Trimming stripped 5 bases from V and 1 base from J, with 18 bases between. The CDR3 totals 16 residues. CDR3 coding DNA: TGTGCCAGCAGTCTATCCGCCTACGGGGCATCCTACGAGCAGTACTTC. Translating gives CASSLSAYGASYEQYF.

The chain is built from TRBV11-2 and TRBJ1-2, with a tentative D call TRBD1 (6 bases). Deletions cut 3 bases from V and 8 bases from J, with 19 bases between. Germline CDR1 is SGHAT and CDR2 is FQNNGV. The CDR3 length is 15 residues. Written as DNA, the CDR3 is TGTGCCAGCAGCTTGGATGGTAGGGGGATTGGCGGCTACACCTTC. Its translation: CASSLDGRGIGGYTF. The complete variable domain, with remaining parts taken from reference TRBV11-2 and TRBJ1-2, reads EAGVAQSPRYKIIEKRQSVAFWCNPISGHATLYWYQQILGQGPKLLIQFQNNGVVDDSQLPKDRFSAERLKGVDSTLKIQPAKLEDSAVYLCASSLDGRGIGGYTFGSGTRLTVV.

V and J are TRBV2 and TRBJ1-1; TRBD1 matches at 9 bases. The CDR3 sequence is 14 residues long. CDR1 SNHLY and CDR2 FYNNEI come from the germline V gene. V dropped 5 bases and J dropped 0; count of bases not matched to a gene: 1. CDR3 sequence (DNA): TGTGCCAGCAGTCGGACAGGGGTGAACACTGAAGCTTTCTTT. Protein: CASSRTGVNTEAFF. The whole variable domain, remainder taken from reference TRBV2 and TRBJ1-1, is EPEVTQTPSHQVTQMGQEVILRCVPISNHLYFYWYRQILGQKVEFLVSFYNNEISEKSEIFDDQFSVERPDGSNFTLKIRSTKLEDSAMYFCASSRTGVNTEAFFGQGTRLTVV.

V gene TRBV5-4 combines with J gene TRBJ1-6, with D unresolved. The V end was cut by 0 bases, the J end by 0 bases, with 4 bases between. The CDR3 is 15 amino acids. The germline CDR1 and CDR2 sequences are SGHNT and YYREEE (reference sequence). CDR3 sequence reads: CASSLESSYNSPLHF. CDR3 DNA sequence: TGTGCCAGCAGCTTGGAGAGCTCCTATAATTCACCCCTCCACTTT.

This clone was observed a single time. This chain uses TRBV9 with TRBJ1-1; D gene uncertain. The CDR3 covers 12 residues. Looked up from germline, CDR1 is SGDLS and CDR2 is YYNGEE. The ends were cut back, 3 bases at V and 0 bases at J, with 3 bases in the middle. CDR3 sequence: CASSAMNTEAFF. For the CDR3, the DNA is TGTGCCAGCAGCGCTATGAACACTGAAGCTTTCTTT.

The chain couples TRBV28 to TRBJ2-2, with 11 nucleotides matching TRBD2. CDR1 and CDR2 from the germline V gene are MDHEN and SYDVKM. The V gene end was trimmed by 7 bases and the J gene end by 4 bases; junction bases not matched to a gene: 5. This CDR3 has 15 residues. CDR3 amino acids: CASIVGLAATGELFF. In DNA, the CDR3 is TGTGCCAGCATCGTGGGACTAGCGGCCACCGGGGAGCTGTTTTTT.

The V call is TRBV28, the J call TRBJ1-4; a weak D match, TRBD1 (5 bases). Germline CDR1 MDHEN, CDR2 SYDVKM. The CDR3 consists of 14 residues. The V gene lost 11 bases and the J gene lost 3 bases, with 16 bases spanning the gap. In DNA, the CDR3 is TGTGCCTCCAACCTCCAGGGCCCTAATGAAAAACTGTTTTTT. This codes for CASNLQGPNEKLFF.

This clone showed up just a few times. The genes are TRBV2 and TRBJ2-3; 7 bases line up with TRBD1. From germline, CDR1 is SNHLY and CDR2 FYNNEI. The ends lost 3 bases at V and 5 bases at J; junction bases unmatched: 2. CDR3 length: 13 amino acids. CDR3 in amino acids: CASSDPGGDTQYF. The CDR3 DNA reads as TGTGCCAGCAGTGACCCAGGGGGAGATACGCAGTATTTT.

The V call is TRBV30, the J call TRBJ2-1; the D call may be TRBD1 or TRBD2 (5 bases each). Trimming pared 3 bases from V and 4 bases from J, leaving 13 bases between. Germline loops: CDR1 GTSNPN, CDR2 SVGIG (reference sequence). The CDR3 extends over 14 amino acids. CDR3 coding DNA: TGTGCCTGGAGCACCGGGACGGGTTACAATGAGCAGTTCTTC. It encodes CAWSTGTGYNEQFF.

This chain uses TRBV5-1 with TRBJ2-1; 8 bases align to TRBD2. The trim removed 1 base at V and 1 base at J, leaving 1 base unmatched. There are 15 residues in the CDR3. Germline CDR1 and CDR2: SGHRS and YFSETQ. CDR3 nucleotides: TGCGCCAGCAGCTTGACTAGCGGATCCTACAATGAGCAGTTCTTC. Translated, it gives CASSLTSGSYNEQFF.

The chain is built from TRBV14 and TRBJ2-1, with 9 bases aligning to TRBD1. Per germline, CDR1 SGHDN and CDR2 FVKESK. V shed 2 bases, J shed 6 bases, and the junction held 5 bases outside the gene matches. The CDR3 runs 15 residues. CDR3 in amino acids: CASSQLGTGSNEQFF. In nucleotides, the CDR3 is TGTGCCAGCAGCCAATTAGGGACAGGGTCCAATGAGCAGTTCTTC. The variable domain in full, completed from reference TRBV14 and TRBJ2-1, reads EAGVTQFPSHSVIEKGQTVTLRCDPISGHDNLYWYRRVMGKEIKFLLHFVKESKQDESGMPNNRFLAERTGGTYSTLKVQPAELEDSGVYFCASSQLGTGSNEQFFGPGTRLTVL.

The V and J genes are TRBV6-5 and TRBJ2-7, with 9 bases aligning to TRBD1. The CDR3 consists of 14 residues. Germline V gene data show CDR1 as MNHEY and CDR2 as SVGAGI. After removal of 5 bases from V and 3 bases from J, the junction contained 5 bases not matched to a gene. CDR3 sequence reads: CASSPGQGNYEQYF. Here the CDR3 DNA reads TGTGCCAGCAGTCCCGGACAGGGGAACTACGAGCAGTACTTC.

The J gene is TRBJ1-5, the V gene TRBV28; no definite D call. The CDR3 has 12 residues. The germline V gene has CDR1 MDHEN and CDR2 SYDVKM. With 8 bases removed from V and 6 bases from J, the gap between germline ends came to 11 bases. In DNA form, the CDR3 reads TGTGCCAGCGTAACTTCGATTCAGCCCCAGCATTTT. Amino acid sequence: CASVTSIQPQHF.

The V gene is TRBV4-3, the J gene TRBJ1-2, with D tentatively TRBD1 (5 bases). Trimming pared 4 bases from V and 0 bases from J, leaving 18 bases between. Per the germline V gene, CDR1 is LGHNA and CDR2 is YSLEER. The CDR3 is 17 amino acids. The CDR3 DNA reads TGCGCCAGCAGCCGCAAGCTGACAGCTGACCCTAACTATGGCTACACCTTC. Its protein product is CASSRKLTADPNYGYTF.

The genes are TRBV4-3 and TRBJ1-2; 11 bases are a match to TRBD1. Germline V gene sequence: CDR1 LGHNA, CDR2 YSLEER. Trimming at V came to 0 bases and at J to 4 bases, leaving 7 bases not matched to a gene. The CDR3 extends over 17 amino acids. The CDR3 DNA reads TGCGCCAGCAGCCAAGATGGACAGGGGGCAGGAGGCTATGGCTACACCTTC. Protein: CASSQDGQGAGGYGYTF.

The chain couples TRBV5-8 to TRBJ2-7; 7 nucleotides match TRBD2. The germline V gene encodes CDR1 SGHTS and CDR2 YDEGEE. The CDR3 covers 13 residues. V was pared by 4 bases and J by 4 bases, with 5 bases of the junction left unmatched. CDR3 in amino acids: CASSTGLSYEQYF. For the CDR3, the DNA is TGTGCCAGCAGCACGGGACTATCATACGAGCAGTACTTC.

In nucleotides, the CDR3 is TGTGCCAGCAGTTCGGGACTAGGAGGCTACACCTTC. It codes for CASSSGLGGYTF. The chain uses TRBV6-5 and TRBJ1-2; a weak D match, TRBD1 (5 bases). This CDR3 spans 12 amino acids. Trimming cost V 4 bases and J 8 bases, with 11 bases left between them. CDR1 MNHEY and CDR2 SVGAGI come from the germline V gene.

This chain uses TRBV7-2 with TRBJ1-2; 8 bases are a match to TRBD1. CDR1 and CDR2 from the germline V gene are SGHTA and FQGNSA. Trimming removed 5 bases from V and 0 bases from J; junction bases left unmatched: 11. The CDR3 consists of 17 residues. The CDR3 reads CASSTASGTGANYGYTF. CDR3 coding DNA: TGTGCCAGCAGCACCGCTTCCGGGACAGGAGCTAACTATGGCTACACCTTC.

The chain combines TRBV19 with TRBJ2-7; D might be TRBD2 (6 bases). There are 14 residues in the CDR3. CDR1 is LNHDA and CDR2 is SQIVND in the germline V gene (reference sequence). Trimming took off 5 bases at V and 3 bases at J, with 14 bases between the two ends. CDR3 protein: CASSVSGTYYEQYF. The CDR3 bases are TGTGCCAGTAGTGTTTCCGGGACTTACTACGAGCAGTACTTC.

The rearrangement links TRBV28 to TRBJ1-3, with D perhaps matching TRBD1 (5 bases). Germline values: CDR1 MDHEN, CDR2 SYDVKM. V was cut by 6 bases and J by 0 bases, with 12 bases left in between. This CDR3 contains 15 residues. CDR3 DNA sequence: TGTGCCAGCAGCCTAGACAGAAGCTCTGGAAACACCATATATTTT. Translated: CASSLDRSSGNTIYF.

The chain's CDR3 is CASSVTRDRGHEQYF. CDR3 coding DNA: TGTGCCAGCAGCGTAACGAGGGACAGGGGCCACGAGCAGTACTTC. The V gene is TRBV7-9, the J gene TRBJ2-5; 10 bases line up with TRBD1. The J call may not be correct, given that the DNA end is closer to TRBJ2-7. Germline CDR1 is SEHNR and CDR2 is FQNEAQ (reference sequence). The length of the CDR3 is 15 residues.

This clone was detected once. This chain joins TRBV2 and TRBJ1-1, with D hard to call. The V gene's germline CDR1 is SNHLY and CDR2 FYNNEI. The CDR3 is made up of 15 amino acids. V lost 8 bases to trimming and J lost 5 bases, with 21 bases between them. The CDR3 here is CASCPPRRVRTEAFF. The CDR3 coding sequence is TGTGCCAGCTGCCCCCCGAGGCGGGTGAGGACTGAAGCTTTCTTT. Filled out from reference TRBV2 and TRBJ1-1, the complete variable domain reads EPEVTQTPSHQVTQMGQEVILRCVPISNHLYFYWYRQILGQKVEFLVSFYNNEISEKSEIFDDQFSVERPDGSNFTLKIRSTKLEDSAMYFCASCPPRRVRTEAFFGQGTRLTVV.

The chain employs TRBV7-6 and TRBJ2-2, with D possibly TRBD2 on 5 matching bases. Germline V CDR1 and CDR2: SGHVS, FNYEAQ. CDR3 size: 15 residues. The V gene lost 1 base and the J gene lost 5 bases, with 11 bases spanning the gap. Here the CDR3 reads CASSLVPGVTGELFF. The DNA for the CDR3 is TGTGCCAGCAGCTTAGTTCCCGGGGTAACCGGGGAGCTGTTTTTT. Full variable domain (missing parts from reference TRBV7-6 and TRBJ2-2): GAGVSQSPRYKVTKRGQDVALRCDPISGHVSLYWYRQALGQGPEFLTYFNYEAQQDKSGLPNDRFSAERPEGSISTLTIQRTEQRDSAMYRCASSLVPGVTGELFFGEGSRLTVL.